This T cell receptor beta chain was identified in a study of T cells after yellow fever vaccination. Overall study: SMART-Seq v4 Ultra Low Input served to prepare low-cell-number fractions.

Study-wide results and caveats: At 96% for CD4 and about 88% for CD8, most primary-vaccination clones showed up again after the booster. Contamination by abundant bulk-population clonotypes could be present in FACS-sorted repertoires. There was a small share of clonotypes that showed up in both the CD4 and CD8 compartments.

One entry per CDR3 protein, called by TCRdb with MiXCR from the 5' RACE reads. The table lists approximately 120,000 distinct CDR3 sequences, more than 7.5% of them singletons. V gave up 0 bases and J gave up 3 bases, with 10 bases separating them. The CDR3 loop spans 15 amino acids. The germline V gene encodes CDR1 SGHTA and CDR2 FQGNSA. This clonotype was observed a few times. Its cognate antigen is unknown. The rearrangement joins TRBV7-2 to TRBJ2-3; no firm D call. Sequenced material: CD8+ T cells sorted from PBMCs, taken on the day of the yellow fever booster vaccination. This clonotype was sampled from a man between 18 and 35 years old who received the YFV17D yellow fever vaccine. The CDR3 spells CASSLALPRTDTQYF. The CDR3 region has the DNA TGTGCCAGCAGCTTAGCACTACCCCGGACAGATACGCAGTATTTT.